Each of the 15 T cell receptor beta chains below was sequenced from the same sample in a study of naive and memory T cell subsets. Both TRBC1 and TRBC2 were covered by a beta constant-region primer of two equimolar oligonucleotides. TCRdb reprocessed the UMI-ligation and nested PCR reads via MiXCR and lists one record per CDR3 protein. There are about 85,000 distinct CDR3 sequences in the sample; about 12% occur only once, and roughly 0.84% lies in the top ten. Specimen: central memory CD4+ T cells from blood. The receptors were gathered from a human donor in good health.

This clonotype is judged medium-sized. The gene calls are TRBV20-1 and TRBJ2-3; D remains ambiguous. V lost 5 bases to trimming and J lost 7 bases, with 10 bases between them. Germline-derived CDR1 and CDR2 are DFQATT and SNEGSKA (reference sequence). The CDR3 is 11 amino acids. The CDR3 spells CSAADSNTQYF. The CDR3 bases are TGCAGTGCTGCCGACTCGAATACGCAGTATTTT.

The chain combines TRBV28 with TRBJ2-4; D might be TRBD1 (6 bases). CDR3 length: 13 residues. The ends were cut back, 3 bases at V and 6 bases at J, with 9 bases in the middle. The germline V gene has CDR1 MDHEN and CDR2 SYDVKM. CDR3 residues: CASSFPGVNIQYF. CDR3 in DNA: TGTGCCAGCAGTTTCCCAGGGGTAAACATTCAGTACTTC.

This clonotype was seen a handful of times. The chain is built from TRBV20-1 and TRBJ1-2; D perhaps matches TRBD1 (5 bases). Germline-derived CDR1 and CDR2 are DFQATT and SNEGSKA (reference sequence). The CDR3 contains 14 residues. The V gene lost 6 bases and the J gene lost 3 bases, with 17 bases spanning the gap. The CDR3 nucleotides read TGCAGTGCATCACAGGCCATTAAAGACTATGGCTACACCTTC. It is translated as CSASQAIKDYGYTF.

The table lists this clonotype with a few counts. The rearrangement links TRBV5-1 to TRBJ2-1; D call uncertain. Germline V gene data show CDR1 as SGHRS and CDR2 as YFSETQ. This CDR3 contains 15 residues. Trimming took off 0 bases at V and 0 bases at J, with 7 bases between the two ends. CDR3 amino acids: CASSLVGPSYNEQFF. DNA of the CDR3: TGCGCCAGCAGCTTGGTTGGGCCCTCCTACAATGAGCAGTTCTTC.

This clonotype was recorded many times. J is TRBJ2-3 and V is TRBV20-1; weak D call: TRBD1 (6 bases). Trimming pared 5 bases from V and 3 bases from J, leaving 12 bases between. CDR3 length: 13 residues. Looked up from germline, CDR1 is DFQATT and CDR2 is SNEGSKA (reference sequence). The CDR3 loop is CSAFGQRTDTQYF. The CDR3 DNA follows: TGCAGTGCTTTCGGACAGCGGACAGATACGCAGTATTTT.

CDR3 sequence: CASSLAAGSYNEQFF. The CDR3 DNA is TGTGCCAGCAGCTTGGCAGCGGGATCCTACAATGAGCAGTTCTTC. The chain recombines TRBV7-2 with TRBJ2-1, with 7 nucleotides matching TRBD2. The CDR3 loop spans 15 amino acids. V shed 3 bases and J 1 base; nucleotides not matched to a gene: 3. Germline V lookup: CDR1 SGHTA, CDR2 FQGNSA.

This CDR3 reads CASSRGGTNTGELFF. CDR3 bases: TGCGCCAGCTCCAGGGGGGGGACGAACACCGGGGAGCTGTTTTTT. The rearrangement uses TRBV4-1 and TRBJ2-2; D may match TRBD1 or TRBD2 (7 bases each). From germline, CDR1 is MGHRA and CDR2 YSYEKL. This CDR3 has 15 amino acids. Trimming cost V 8 bases and J 0 bases, with 13 bases left between them.

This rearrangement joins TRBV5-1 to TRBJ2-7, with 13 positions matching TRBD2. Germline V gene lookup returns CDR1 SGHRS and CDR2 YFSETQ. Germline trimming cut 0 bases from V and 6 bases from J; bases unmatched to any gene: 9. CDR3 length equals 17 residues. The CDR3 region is CASSLGTSGRFVPEQYF. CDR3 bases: TGCGCCAGCAGCTTGGGGACTAGCGGGAGATTCGTTCCCGAGCAGTACTTC.

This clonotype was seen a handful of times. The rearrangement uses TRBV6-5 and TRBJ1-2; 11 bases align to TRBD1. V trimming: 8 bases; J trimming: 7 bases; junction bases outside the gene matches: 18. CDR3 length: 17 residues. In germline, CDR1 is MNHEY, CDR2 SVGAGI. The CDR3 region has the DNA TGTGCCAGCCGCTGGTCCCGGGACAGGGGGACAGGAGGTGGCTACACCTTC. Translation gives CASRWSRDRGTGGGYTF.

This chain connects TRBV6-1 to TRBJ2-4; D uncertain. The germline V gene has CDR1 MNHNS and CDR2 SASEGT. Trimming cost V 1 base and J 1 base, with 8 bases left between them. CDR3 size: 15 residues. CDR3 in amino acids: CASSEGPRAKNIQYF. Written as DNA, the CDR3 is TGTGCCAGCAGTGAAGGACCGCGGGCCAAAAACATTCAGTACTTC.

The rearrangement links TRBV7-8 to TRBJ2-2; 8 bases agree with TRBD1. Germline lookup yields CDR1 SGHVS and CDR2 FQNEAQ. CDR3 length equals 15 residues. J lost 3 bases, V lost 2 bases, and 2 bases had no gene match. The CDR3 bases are TGTGCCAGCAGCTTACAGGGACAGGACACCGGGGAGCTGTTTTTT. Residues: CASSLQGQDTGELFF.

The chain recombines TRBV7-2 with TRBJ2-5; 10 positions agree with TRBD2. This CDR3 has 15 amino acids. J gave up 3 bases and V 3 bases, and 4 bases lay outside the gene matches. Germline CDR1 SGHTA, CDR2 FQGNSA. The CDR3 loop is CASSFGTSGEETQYF. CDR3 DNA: TGTGCCAGCAGCTTTGGAACTAGCGGGGAAGAGACCCAGTACTTC.

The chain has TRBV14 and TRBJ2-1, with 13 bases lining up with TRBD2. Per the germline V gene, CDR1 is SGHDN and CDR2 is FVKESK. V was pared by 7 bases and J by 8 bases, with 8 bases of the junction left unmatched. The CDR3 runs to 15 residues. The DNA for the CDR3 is TGTGCCAGCAACGGACTAGCGGGAGCCGGGGATGAGCAGTTCTTC. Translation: CASNGLAGAGDEQFF.

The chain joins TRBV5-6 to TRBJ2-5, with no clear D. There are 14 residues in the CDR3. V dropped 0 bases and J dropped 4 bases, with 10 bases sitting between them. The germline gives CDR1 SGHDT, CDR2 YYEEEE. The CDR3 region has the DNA TGTGCCAGCAGCTTGGTCCAGGCAAGAGAGACCCAGTACTTC. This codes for CASSLVQARETQYF.

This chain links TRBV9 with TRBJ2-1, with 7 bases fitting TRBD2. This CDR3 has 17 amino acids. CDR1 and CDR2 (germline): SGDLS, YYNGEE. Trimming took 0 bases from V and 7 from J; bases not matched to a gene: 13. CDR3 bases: TGTGCCAGCAGCGTAGAGGCTAGCGGAGACATTAGGAATGAGCAGTTCTTC. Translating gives CASSVEASGDIRNEQFF.